A selection of T cell receptor beta chains follows, all from one sample in a study of CD8+CD57+ T cells in acquired aplastic anemia. TCRdb ran MiXCR on the reads and lists one entry per CDR3 protein. The table lists under 350,000 distinct CDR3 sequences, approximately 58% of them singletons. The sequencing input was sorted CD4+, CD8+, or CD8+CD57+ T cells (not recorded which) from PBMCs. These receptors were obtained from a human donor with aplastic anemia. Both conserved end residues are part of each CDR3. The D gene is left open where the match is weak. Only some rows state a clone size, as once, few, many or a class for expanded clones.

CDR3nt	CDR3aa	d_gene	abundance	j_gene	v_gene	len
TGCGCCAGCAGTGGGGGAAGCTCCTACGAGCAGTACTTC	CASSGGSSYEQYF	NA	NA	TRBJ2-7	TRBV5-1	13
TGTGCCAGCAGTTTAGCTCAGAGCTCCTATAATTCACCCCTCCACTTT	CASSLAQSSYNSPLHF	NA	NA	TRBJ1-6	TRBV12-3/TRBV12-4	16
TGTGCCAGTAGCTCCGGGACTAGCGGGGGGACCACAGATACGCAGTATTTT	CASSSGTSGGTTDTQYF	TRBD2	NA	TRBJ2-3	TRBV19	17
TGTGCCAGCAGTGAATTGGCGGACCCTTTTAGCACAGATACGCAGTATTTT	CASSELADPFSTDTQYF	NA	many	TRBJ2-3	TRBV2	17
TGCGCCAGCAGCTTGGACGTGGCTACCTTCTCCTACGAGCAGTACTTC	CASSLDVATFSYEQYF	NA	NA	TRBJ2-7	TRBV5-1	16
TGTGCCAGCAGATCTACAGGCGTGGGAATCTACGAGCAGTACTTC	CASRSTGVGIYEQYF	NA	many	TRBJ2-7	TRBV12-3/TRBV12-4	15
TGTGCCACCAGTGATACAGGGGGCGATGGCTACACCTTC	CATSDTGGDGYTF	TRBD1	once	TRBJ1-2	TRBV24-1	13
TGCAGCGCTCCCCCGGGGGCTTTGCGGGAAAAACTGTTTTTT	CSAPPGALREKLFF	NA	NA	TRBJ1-4	TRBV29-1	14
TGTGCCAGCAGTCCGACTAGCGGGGGGGCCTATGAGCAGTTCTTC	CASSPTSGGAYEQFF	TRBD2	NA	TRBJ2-1	TRBV2	15
TGTGCCAGCAAACTAGACAGCCATAATTCACCCCTCCACTTT	CASKLDSHNSPLHF	NA	few	TRBJ1-6	TRBV2	14
TGCAGTGCTGGGGACACTAGCAGCCAAGAGACCCAGTACTTC	CSAGDTSSQETQYF	NA	few	TRBJ2-5	TRBV20-1	14
TGTGCCAGCAGTAACGGGCCCACGGGTACGCAGTATTTT	CASSNGPTGTQYF	NA	NA	TRBJ2-3	TRBV6-4	13
TGTGCCACCAGTGTATCCGGTCGGGAGACCCAGTACTTC	CATSVSGRETQYF	NA	NA	TRBJ2-5	TRBV24-1	13
TGCAGCGTCCGACAGGCGGAAAAACTGTTTTTT	CSVRQAEKLFF	NA	NA	TRBJ1-4	TRBV29-1	11
TGCGCCAGCAGTGAGGAGGTGGGTGAGCAGTTCTTC	CASSEEVGEQFF	NA	few	TRBJ2-1	TRBV10-2	12
TGCGCCAGCAGCCAGACCACAGGGAATGAGCAGTTCTTC	CASSQTTGNEQFF	NA	NA	TRBJ2-1	TRBV4-3	13
TGTGCCTGGAGTGGAGGGGCGGGGGGCTACACCTTC	CAWSGGAGGYTF	NA	NA	TRBJ1-2	TRBV30	12
TGTGCCAGCAGCCCCCTACAGGGAGCGGATGGCTACACCTTC	CASSPLQGADGYTF	NA	few	TRBJ1-2	TRBV11-3	14
TGTGCCAGCAGTTCTCCACGGGGGGGATTCCTGTACACCTTC	CASSSPRGGFLYTF	NA	many	TRBJ1-2	TRBV6-5	14
TGTGCCAGCAGCCTATGGGGTGGGGAGAGTAGCGGTCCTATGGGCAATGAGCAGTTCTTC	CASSLWGGESSGPMGNEQFF	NA	NA	TRBJ2-1	TRBV3-1	20
TGTGCCAGCAGTGTAGCCGGGACAGGGGGGACTGAAGCTTTCTTT	CASSVAGTGGTEAFF	TRBD1	NA	TRBJ1-1	TRBV6-1	15
TGCGCCAGCAGCTTGGAGGCTAGCGGGGGGTACGAGCAGTACTTC	CASSLEASGGYEQYF	TRBD2	many	TRBJ2-7	TRBV5-1	15
TGTGCCAGTAGGAAGACAGGGGGCCAAGAGACCCAGTACTTC	CASRKTGGQETQYF	TRBD1	NA	TRBJ2-5	TRBV19	14
TGCGCCAGCAGCCCGGGACAGGCTGGAAACACCATATATTTT	CASSPGQAGNTIYF	TRBD1	NA	TRBJ1-3	TRBV5-1	14
TGCAGCGCCAGGACAGCCACTTCCTACGAGCAGTACTTC	CSARTATSYEQYF	NA	few	TRBJ2-7	TRBV29-1	13
TGTGCCATCAGTTTTACTCCGGGACACAACTACGAGCAGTATTTC	CAISFTPGHNYEQYF	NA	NA	TRBJ2-7	TRBV10-3	15
TGTGCCAGCAGCGCGGGACAGGGGTCCCTCTACGAGCAGTACTTC	CASSAGQGSLYEQYF	TRBD1	many	TRBJ2-7	TRBV9	15
TGTGCCAGCAGCGCTAGCGGGATAACAGATACGCAGTATTTT	CASSASGITDTQYF	TRBD2	NA	TRBJ2-3	TRBV7-3	14
TGTGCCAGCAGCTTAGACCGCGGAGCCTACGAGCAGTACTTC	CASSLDRGAYEQYF	NA	few	TRBJ2-7	TRBV7-2	14
TGTGCCACCAGCAGACCTGCGGGGGGCCACACCGGGGAGCTGTTTTTT	CATSRPAGGHTGELFF	TRBD2	NA	TRBJ2-2	TRBV15	16
TGTGCCAGCAGCTTAGTCCCGGGACTAGCAATTGAGACCCAGTACTTC	CASSLVPGLAIETQYF	TRBD2	once	TRBJ2-5	TRBV11-2	16
TGTGCCAGCAGGGGCGTGGATACGCAGTATTTT	CASRGVDTQYF	NA	NA	TRBJ2-3	TRBV2	11
TGTGCCAGCAGCTCGGGGTTATCGGGAAATTCACCCCTCCACTTT	CASSSGLSGNSPLHF	NA	few	TRBJ1-6	TRBV5-5	15
TGTGCCATCAGTGCCCCAGCGGGAGAGGGAGAGACCCAGTACTTC	CAISAPAGEGETQYF	TRBD2	NA	TRBJ2-5	TRBV10-3	15
TGTGCCAGCAGCTTAAGCGACCGATTCACCTACGAGCAGTACTTC	CASSLSDRFTYEQYF	NA	few	TRBJ2-7	TRBV7-3	15
TGTGCCTGGAAGGGGCATGAGCAGTTCTTC	CAWKGHEQFF	NA	NA	TRBJ2-1	TRBV30	10
TGCAGTGCTAGAGGGACAGGCCAAGAGACCCAGTACTTC	CSARGTGQETQYF	TRBD1	NA	TRBJ2-5	TRBV20-1	13
TGTGCCAGCAGCGACGACACTAACTATGGCTACACCTTC	CASSDDTNYGYTF	NA	NA	TRBJ1-2	TRBV5-6	13
TGTGCCAGCACCGGCGGTCCGGCGGGTACGCAGTATTTT	CASTGGPAGTQYF	NA	many	TRBJ2-3	TRBV6-2/TRBV6-3	13
TGCGCCAGCAGCTTAGGAGATCTCCCTAATTCACCCCTCCACTTT	CASSLGDLPNSPLHF	NA	NA	TRBJ1-6	TRBV5-1	15
TGCAGCGTTGAAGGGGCTGATGGCTACACCTTC	CSVEGADGYTF	NA	NA	TRBJ1-2	TRBV29-1	11
TGCGCCAGCAGCCAGCTCCCGGGCTACGAGCAGTACTTC	CASSQLPGYEQYF	NA	NA	TRBJ2-7	TRBV4-3	13
TGTGCCAGCAGCTCCTTTCTCAACGGGGGCTACACCTTC	CASSSFLNGGYTF	NA	NA	TRBJ1-2	TRBV5-8	13
TGTGCCAGCAGCCTCGTCCCGGGACAGGATCAGTACTTC	CASSLVPGQDQYF	TRBD1	NA	TRBJ2-7	TRBV7-9	13
TGTGCCAGCAGTTTAGCGGGAGTGAACAATGAGCAGTATTTT	CASSLAGVNNEQYF	NA	NA	TRBJ2-3	TRBV12-3/TRBV12-4	14
TGTGCCAGCAGTTTTCCGGGACAGGGACATGGCTACACCTTC	CASSFPGQGHGYTF	TRBD1	many	TRBJ1-2	TRBV6-6	14
TGTGCCACCAGTGATTCTAACTACAATGAGCAGTTCTTC	CATSDSNYNEQFF	NA	NA	TRBJ2-1	TRBV24-1	13
TGTGCCAGCAGCACCAGTCCGGTACAAGAGACCCAGTACTTC	CASSTSPVQETQYF	NA	NA	TRBJ2-5	TRBV7-8	14
TGTGCCACTCGTGATTCGGAGAGTGAGCAGTTCTTC	CATRDSESEQFF	NA	NA	TRBJ2-1	TRBV24-1	12
TGTGCCAGCAGCTTAGGACGGGAGCTTAGGGAGCAGTACTTC	CASSLGRELREQYF	NA	NA	TRBJ2-7	TRBV7-2	14
TGCGCCAGCAGACGGAGCGGGGGGGAGGGCGAGCAGTACTTC	CASRRSGGEGEQYF	TRBD2	NA	TRBJ2-7	TRBV5-1	14
TGTGCCAGCACCCTTTCTATAGGACAGGGCAACTATGGCTACACCTTC	CASTLSIGQGNYGYTF	TRBD1	NA	TRBJ1-2	TRBV12-3/TRBV12-4	16
TGCGCCAGCAGCTTGGCTGTACAGGGGGGCGAGCAGTACTTC	CASSLAVQGGEQYF	TRBD1	NA	TRBJ2-7	TRBV5-1	14
TGTGCCAGTACCCCCCCCGGACTTCGCGGAGATACGCAGTATTTT	CASTPPGLRGDTQYF	NA	NA	TRBJ2-3	TRBV19	15
TGTGCCAGCAGCTTGGAAGCCGGGGCAGATACGCAGTATTTT	CASSLEAGADTQYF	NA	NA	TRBJ2-3	TRBV5-4	14
TGTGCCACCAGCAGAGATTTAGCTAGACCTAGCACAGATACGCAGTATTTT	CATSRDLARPSTDTQYF	NA	NA	TRBJ2-3	TRBV15	17
TGCAGTGCTAGAAGGGTTCCTAACTATGGCTACACCTTC	CSARRVPNYGYTF	NA	NA	TRBJ1-2	TRBV20-1	13
TGTGCCAGTAGCGGGAGGCGGGCGGTCACAGATACGCAGTATTTT	CASSGRRAVTDTQYF	TRBD2	NA	TRBJ2-3	TRBV2	15
TGTGCCAGCCTACTAGGGTGGGAGCAGTACTTC	CASLLGWEQYF	NA	many	TRBJ2-7	TRBV2	11
TGCAGTTCCTCGGCTAGCGGGAGGTTCAGCACAGATACGCAGTATTTT	CSSSASGRFSTDTQYF	TRBD2	NA	TRBJ2-3	TRBV20-1	16